Listed below are T cell receptor beta chains from one sample, sequenced in a study of blood T cell repertoires in COVID-19. TCRdb's copy holds only in-frame clones and misses some; the assay was immunoSEQ multiplex PCR. The sample has around 270,000 clones, under 85% seen once. The material sequenced was peripheral blood. The source of these receptors is a human donor with COVID-19, enrolled during active disease. The donor label of this sample is uncertain. CDR3s include the opening cysteine and the closing phenylalanine or tryptophan. D genes are given only for firm matches. Rows may omit the clone size; those that give it use once, few, many or a size class.

>TRBJ1-2|TRBV9|NA|NA
TGTGCCAGCAGCGTCGACAGTGCCAACTATGGCTACACCTTC
CASSVDSANYGYTF
>TRBJ2-4|TRBV6-1|NA|NA
TGTGCCAGCAGTGATCTAGCCAAAAACATTCAGTACTTC
CASSDLAKNIQYF
>TRBJ1-2|TRBV29-1|NA|NA
TGCAGCGTCAATGGCGGGCTATGGGACTACACCTTC
CSVNGGLWDYTF
>TRBJ1-2|TRBV5-1|NA|NA
TGCGCCAGCAGCCTCTTCTCCCAGAATTATGGCTACACCTTC
CASSLFSQNYGYTF
>TRBJ1-1|TRBV28|NA|NA
TGTGCCAGCAGACCACCGGGACTGACTGAAGCTTTCTTT
CASRPPGLTEAFF
>TRBJ2-7|TRBV11-1|NA|NA
TGTGCCAGCAGCCTAGTCGGCGGTACCTACGAGCAGTACTTC
CASSLVGGTYEQYF
>TRBJ1-2|TRBV7-9|NA|NA
TGTGCCAGCAGCTTAGGTCCCGGGGATGGCTACACCTTC
CASSLGPGDGYTF
>TRBJ2-5|TRBV29-1|TRBD2|once
TGCAGCGTCGAGCGGGGGCAAGAGACCCAGTACTTC
CSVERGQETQYF
>TRBJ2-4|TRBV7-2|TRBD1|NA
TGTGCCAGCAGCTTAGGATGGGACAGGGAGGCCAAAAACATTCAGTACTTC
CASSLGWDREAKNIQYF
>TRBJ2-6|TRBV7-9|NA|NA
TGTGCCAGCAGCTTAGCCTCTCCTCTCTCTGGGGCCAACGTCCTGACTTTC
CASSLASPLSGANVLTF
>TRBJ1-3|TRBV5-6|NA|NA
TGTGCCAGCAGCTTGGTAGCAGCCGGAAACACCATATATTTT
CASSLVAAGNTIYF
>TRBJ1-1|TRBV27|NA|NA
TGTGCCAGCAGTTTACTGGCGTTAGGGGACACTGAAGCTTTCTTT
CASSLLALGDTEAFF
>TRBJ2-7|TRBV7-3|TRBD2|once
TGTGCCAGCAGCCCGACTAGCGGGAGGGCCCCCGCGGGTGAGCAGTACTTC
CASSPTSGRAPAGEQYF
>TRBJ1-1|TRBV29-1|TRBD1|NA
TGCAGCGGCTATTCACGGACAGGGAAGGGGGAAGCTTTCTTT
CSGYSRTGKGEAFF
>TRBJ1-4|TRBV9|TRBD1|NA
TGTGCCAGCAGCGTAGCCCAGGGGGCGACTAATGAAAAACTGTTTTTT
CASSVAQGATNEKLFF
>TRBJ2-1|TRBV11-2|NA|NA
TGTGCCAGCAGCTGGCACATGAGCGATTCCTACAATGAGCAGTTCTTC
CASSWHMSDSYNEQFF
>TRBJ1-1|TRBV6-2/TRBV6-3|TRBD1|NA
TGTGCCAGCAGTTACCCCCCTGGACAGGGAAGGGGGAACACTGAAGCTTTCTTT
CASSYPPGQGRGNTEAFF
>TRBJ1-2|TRBV7-2|NA|NA
TGTGCCAGCACCTCGTCAGGAGGTATCTCGAACTATGGCTACACCTTC
CASTSSGGISNYGYTF
>TRBJ2-7|TRBV28|TRBD2|NA
TGTGCCAGCAGTCCATGGACTAGCGTTTACGAGCAGTACTTC
CASSPWTSVYEQYF
>TRBJ2-2|TRBV6-5|TRBD1|NA
TGTGCCAGCATAAGGGACAGGAACACCGGGGAGCTGTTTTTT
CASIRDRNTGELFF
>TRBJ1-5|TRBV5-1|NA|NA
TGCGCCAGCAGCGCGGGCGGACCGAGAAGCAATCAGCCCCAGCATTTT
CASSAGGPRSNQPQHF
>TRBJ2-5|TRBV19|TRBD2|NA
TGTGCCAGTAGTTCAGGACTAGCGGGAGTTAGAGAGACCCAGTACTTC
CASSSGLAGVRETQYF
>TRBJ2-7|TRBV15|TRBD1|NA
TGTGCCACCAGCAGAGATCGCGGACAGGGTATACGCGAGCAGTACTTC
CATSRDRGQGIREQYF
>TRBJ2-1|TRBV11-3|TRBD2|NA
TGTGCCAGCAGCTTAAGAGCGGGAGGATCCTACAATGAGCAGTTCTTC
CASSLRAGGSYNEQFF
>TRBJ2-2|TRBV5-1|TRBD2|NA
TGCGCCAGCAGCTTGGGCATAGCGGGAGGGCCCGCCGGGGAGCTGTTTTTT
CASSLGIAGGPAGELFF
>TRBJ1-5|TRBV19|NA|NA
TGTGCCAGTAGTATAGACAACAGGATTAGCAATCAGCCCCAGCATTTT
CASSIDNRISNQPQHF
>TRBJ2-2|TRBV5-6|TRBD2|NA
TGTGCCAGCAGCATTCTCAGCGGGAGTTGGAACACCGGGGAGCTGTTTTTT
CASSILSGSWNTGELFF
>TRBJ2-1|TRBV9|TRBD2|NA
TGTGCCAGCAGCGCTAGCGGGAGGGGCTACAATGAGCAGTTCTTC
CASSASGRGYNEQFF
>TRBJ1-1|TRBV30|NA|NA
TGTGCCTGGGGAGCTGGACACATGAACACTGAAGCTTTCTTT
CAWGAGHMNTEAFF
>TRBJ2-7|TRBV9|TRBD1|NA
TGTGCCAGCAGCCCCACAGGGGGCAACGACGAGCAGTACTTC
CASSPTGGNDEQYF
>TRBJ1-1|TRBV11-2|TRBD1|NA
TGTGCCAGCAGCTTGGACAGGGAGGTAGAAGCTTTCTTT
CASSLDREVEAFF
>TRBJ2-1|TRBV2|NA|NA
TGTGCCAGCAGGGACAGTGGTCCTTTCTTC
CASRDSGPFF
>TRBJ1-4|TRBV15|TRBD1|NA
TGTGCCACCAGCAGAGATCTTAACAGGGGCAATGAAAAACTGTTTTTT
CATSRDLNRGNEKLFF
>TRBJ1-4|TRBV25-1|TRBD1|NA
TGTGCCAGCAGTGACCGGGGACAGCTTCCCGAGCGGGAAAAACTGTTTTTT
CASSDRGQLPEREKLFF
>TRBJ1-1|TRBV5-1|TRBD1|few
TGCGCCAGCAGCCCATTCGACAGGGATACTGAAGCTTTCTTT
CASSPFDRDTEAFF
>TRBJ1-5|TRBV6-6|TRBD1|NA
TGTGCCAGCAGCCCTGACAGGGGGAGGCAGCCCCAGCATTTT
CASSPDRGRQPQHF
>TRBJ2-7|TRBV3-1/TRBV3-2|TRBD2|once
TGTGCCAGCAGCCGCGGACTAGCGGGAGGCTACGAGCAGTACTTC
CASSRGLAGGYEQYF
>TRBJ2-1|TRBV5-1|TRBD1|NA
TGCGCCAGCAACCCTACGACAGGGGCATCGAATGGGAATGAGCAGTTCTTC
CASNPTTGASNGNEQFF
>TRBJ1-2|TRBV5-6|TRBD1|NA
TGTGCCAGCAGCTATCTGACAGGGAGCTATGGCTACACCTTC
CASSYLTGSYGYTF
>TRBJ1-6|TRBV18|NA|NA
TGTGCCAGCTCACCAGACTCTAGCTCCTATAATTCACCCCTCCACTTT
CASSPDSSSYNSPLHF
>TRBJ2-7|TRBV7-9|NA|few
TGTGCCAGCAGCGTACAGGGAGCCTACGAGCAGTACTTC
CASSVQGAYEQYF
>TRBJ2-7|TRBV5-5|NA|NA
TGTGCCAGCAGCTTTGGTCAGGGGGGCTACGAGCAGTACTTC
CASSFGQGGYEQYF
>TRBJ1-2|TRBV19|TRBD1|NA
TGTGCCAGTAGCCTACAGGGGGAGGACTATGGCTACACCTTC
CASSLQGEDYGYTF
>TRBJ2-7|TRBV28|TRBD2|NA
TGTGCCAGCAGTACCCGACCGGGGGGGTCGCATCCCGAGCAGTACTTC
CASSTRPGGSHPEQYF
>TRBJ1-1|TRBV29-1|NA|NA
TGCAGCGTTGAAGGAGTAGTCACCATGAACACTGAAGCTTTCTTT
CSVEGVVTMNTEAFF
>TRBJ1-6|TRBV19|NA|NA
TGTGCCAGTAGTGAACAGGGCGGATCACCCCTCCACTTT
CASSEQGGSPLHF
>TRBJ2-6|TRBV7-2|TRBD1|NA
TGTGCCAGCAGCTTAGTAGGGGGCTCGGCCAACGTCCTGACTTTC
CASSLVGGSANVLTF
>TRBJ1-2|TRBV5-1|TRBD1|once
TGCGCCAGCAGCCCCCGGGACAGGCTGAATGGCTACACCTTC
CASSPRDRLNGYTF
>TRBJ1-5|TRBV28|NA|NA
TGTGCCAGCAGCACCCAGGATTTGGGTCAGCCCCAGCATTTT
CASSTQDLGQPQHF
>TRBJ2-1|TRBV19|NA|NA
TGTGCCAGTAGTATAGGGGGGACTGAATCGAGCTCCTACAATGAGCAGTTCTTC
CASSIGGTESSSYNEQFF
>TRBJ1-2|TRBV5-6|NA|once
TGTGCCAGCAGCTTGGGGGGAGCCGGTGGCTACACCTTC
CASSLGGAGGYTF
>TRBJ2-1|TRBV11-3|NA|NA
TGTGCCAGCAGCCGGACTGGGGACAATGAGCAGTTCTTC
CASSRTGDNEQFF
>TRBJ1-1|TRBV5-1|NA|NA
TGCGCCAGCAGTCTTACGACGGGGAGGACTGAAGCTTTCTTT
CASSLTTGRTEAFF